A single sample gave rise to the 32 T cell receptor beta chains below, sequenced in a study of blood T cell repertoires in COVID-19. Libraries were prepared by immunoSEQ multiplex PCR; TCRdb keeps only in-frame clonotypes and omits some of them. This repertoire shows roughly 200,000 clones, approximately 81% found once; its top ten account for around 20%. The sequencing sample was made of PBMCs or T cells enriched from blood (not recorded which). These receptors were taken from a man between 40 and 49 years old who had recovered from COVID-19.

The chain links TRBV24-1 to TRBJ2-7, with 7 bases matching TRBD2. V gave up 3 bases and J gave up 4 bases; unmatched junction bases: 2. CDR1 is KGHDR and CDR2 is SFDVKD in the germline V gene. This CDR3 spans 13 amino acids. This CDR3 reads CATSDGGGYEQYF. For the CDR3, the DNA is TGTGCCACCAGTGATGGGGGGGGGTACGAGCAGTACTTC.

This chain uses TRBV7-2 with TRBJ2-7; 7 bases map to TRBD2. Germline assignment: CDR1 SGHTA and CDR2 FQGNSA. The V segment lost 1 base and the J segment 2 bases; nucleotides outside the gene matches: 8. The length of the CDR3 is 16 residues. In DNA, the CDR3 is TGTGCCAGCAGCTTAGAGGTGTGGGAGGGGCCCTACGAGCAGTACTTC. Encoded protein: CASSLEVWEGPYEQYF.

The CDR3 here is CASSGSSTGQGALGYTF. The CDR3 DNA follows: TGTGCCAGCAGTGGTTCGTCTACCGGGCAGGGGGCGCTTGGCTACACCTTC. The V gene is TRBV2, the J gene TRBJ1-2; TRBD1 matches 8 bases. The V and J ends lost 4 bases and 7 bases, in that order; junction bases with no gene match: 17. Per the germline V gene, CDR1 is SNHLY and CDR2 is FYNNEI. This CDR3 spans 17 amino acids.

The V gene is TRBV6-4, the J gene TRBJ2-2; D possibly corresponds to TRBD1 (6 bases). CDR1 is MRHNA, CDR2 SNTAGT, per germline. CDR3 length: 15 residues. Trimming took off 5 bases at V and 4 bases at J, with 14 bases between the two ends. CDR3 sequence: CASSYTGKGTGELFF. CDR3 DNA sequence: TGTGCCAGCAGTTACACAGGGAAGGGCACCGGGGAGCTGTTTTTT.

The chain joins TRBV6-2 or TRBV6-3 to TRBJ2-7; 8 bases align to TRBD1. V shed 2 bases, J shed 3 bases, and the junction held 3 bases outside the gene matches. The CDR3 is 14 residues long. Per the germline V gene, CDR1 is MNHEY and CDR2 is SVGEGT. CDR3 residues: CASSYTTGDYEQYF. The CDR3 nucleotides read TGTGCCAGCAGTTACACGACAGGGGACTACGAGCAGTACTTC.

The chain links TRBV13 to TRBJ1-1, with no clear D. Trimming left V 0 bases short and J 0 bases short, with 11 bases between. CDR3 length: 16 residues. Germline V CDR1 and CDR2: PRHDT, FYEKMQ (reference sequence). CDR3 bases: TGTGCCAGCAGCTTAGGGACCCCTGGAGTGAACACTGAAGCTTTCTTT. Translating it yields CASSLGTPGVNTEAFF.

The rearrangement links TRBV4-1 to TRBJ1-4; D is unclear. Per the germline V gene, CDR1 is MGHRA and CDR2 is YSYEKL. V lost 2 bases and J lost 8, with 9 bases in between. The CDR3 runs to 13 residues. The CDR3 protein is CASSQPRAEKLFF. The CDR3, as DNA: TGCGCCAGCAGCCAACCGCGGGCGGAAAAACTGTTTTTT.

This chain joins TRBV4-2 and TRBJ1-4; 8 positions agree with TRBD1. The germline V gene encodes CDR1 LGHNA and CDR2 YNFKEQ. This CDR3 is built from 15 residues. After removal of 4 bases from V and 8 bases from J, the junction contained 9 bases not matched to a gene. The chain's CDR3 is CASSPSGQGAEKLFF. DNA of the CDR3: TGTGCCAGCAGCCCGTCCGGACAGGGAGCCGAAAAACTGTTTTTT.

The rearrangement uses TRBV11-2 and TRBJ1-1, with D perhaps matching TRBD1 (5 bases). Germline CDR1 reads SGHAT; CDR2 reads FQNNGV. V lost 3 bases and J lost 2, with 13 bases in between. This CDR3 spans 15 amino acids. The CDR3 region has the DNA TGTGCCAGCAGCTTCGCGGGGCGGGCTAACACTGAAGCTTTCTTT. Translation gives CASSFAGRANTEAFF.

The rearrangement links TRBV10-2 to TRBJ2-2; 7 bases are shared with TRBD2. V lost 4 bases to trimming and J lost 5 bases; unmatched junction nucleotides: 10. Germline V gene sequence: CDR1 WSHSY, CDR2 SAAADI. This CDR3 has 16 amino acids. The CDR3 loop is CASSAQASGGTGELFF. The CDR3 DNA reads TGCGCCAGCAGTGCGCAAGCTAGCGGAGGTACCGGGGAGCTGTTTTTT.

This clone was counted once. V and J are TRBV30 and TRBJ2-7, with 9 bases matching TRBD2. Germline lookup yields CDR1 GTSNPN and CDR2 SVGIG (reference sequence). V shed 2 bases and J 3 bases; nucleotides not matched to a gene: 2. The CDR3 has 13 residues. CDR3 in DNA: TGTGCCTGGAGTCCTAGCGGGATCTACGAGCAGTACTTC. Translating gives CAWSPSGIYEQYF.

CDR3 in amino acids: CASSPRGGELFF. In DNA form, the CDR3 reads TGTGCCAGCAGCCCTCGAGGGGGGGAGCTGTTTTTT. The V call is TRBV13, the J call TRBJ2-2, with a possible D match to TRBD2 (5 bases). The CDR3 is made up of 12 amino acids. Trimming cost V 5 bases and J 8 bases, with 9 bases left between them. Germline-derived CDR1 and CDR2 are PRHDT and FYEKMQ (reference sequence).

V and J are TRBV28 and TRBJ2-2, with 10 bases lining up with TRBD1. This CDR3 is built from 15 residues. The junction had 1 base not matched to a gene; V was cut back by 6 bases and J by 0 bases. Germline V CDR1 and CDR2: MDHEN, SYDVKM. The CDR3 sequence is CASRTGGANTGELFF. The CDR3, as DNA: TGTGCCAGCAGGACAGGGGGCGCGAACACCGGGGAGCTGTTTTTT.

The chain has TRBV19 and TRBJ2-2; the D gene is possibly TRBD1 (5 bases). Trimming removed 6 bases from V and 6 bases from J, with 14 bases in between. Germline loops: CDR1 LNHDA, CDR2 SQIVND (reference sequence). This CDR3 is 14 amino acids long. CDR3 coding DNA: TGTGCCAGTAGGCCAGGGTTTACGGCCGGGGAGCTGTTTTTT. It specifies CASRPGFTAGELFF. Based on the CDR3 plus reference TRBV19 and TRBJ2-2, the full variable domain is DGGITQSPKYLFRKEGQNVTLSCEQNLNHDAMYWYRQDPGQGLRLIYYSQIVNDFQKGDIAEGYSVSREKKESFPLTVTSAQKNPTAFYLCASRPGFTAGELFFGEGSRLTVL.

This sequence joins TRBV7-8 and TRBJ2-7; 9 bases are a match to TRBD1. This CDR3 has 18 residues. With V trimmed by 3 bases and J by 6 bases, 18 bases remained unmatched. From germline, CDR1 is SGHVS and CDR2 FQNEAQ. The CDR3 region is CASSFSSITGGVSSEQYF. DNA for the CDR3: TGTGCCAGCAGCTTTAGCTCAATAACAGGGGGCGTTTCTTCCGAGCAGTACTTC. Full variable domain (missing parts from reference TRBV7-8 and TRBJ2-7): GAGVSQSPRYKVAKRGQDVALRCDPISGHVSLFWYQQALGQGPEFLTYFQNEAQLDKSGLPSDRFFAERPEGSVSTLKIQRTQQEDSAVYLCASSFSSITGGVSSEQYFGPGTRLTVT.

The CDR3 loop is CASSGLAGGGETQYF. DNA of the CDR3: TGTGCCAGCAGCGGACTAGCGGGAGGGGGGGAGACCCAGTACTTC. This rearrangement joins TRBV9 to TRBJ2-5; TRBD2 aligns across 14 bases. Unmatched junction bases numbered 3, after V lost 3 bases and J lost 5 bases. CDR3 length: 15 amino acids. Germline assignment: CDR1 SGDLS and CDR2 YYNGEE. Full variable domain (outside the CDR3, taken from reference TRBV9 and TRBJ2-5): DSGVTQTPKHLITATGQRVTLRCSPRSGDLSVYWYQQSLDQGLQFLIQYYNGEERAKGNILERFSAQQFPDLHSELNLSSLELGDSALYFCASSGLAGGGETQYFGPGTRLLVL.

The rearrangement uses TRBV6-5 and TRBJ2-7; no definite D call. This CDR3 contains 15 residues. Germline CDR1 reads MNHEY; CDR2 reads SVGAGI. Trimming removed 4 bases at V and 0 bases at J, with 13 bases between. The CDR3 coding sequence is TGTGCCAGCAGTTTATTGGCGGCCAGCTCCTACGAGCAGTACTTC. It translates to CASSLLAASSYEQYF.

The chain has TRBV30 and TRBJ2-5; perhaps TRBD1 as D (5 bases). The V end was cut by 0 bases, the J end by 3 bases, with 11 bases between. The CDR3 covers 14 residues. The germline V gene has CDR1 GTSNPN and CDR2 SVGIG (reference sequence). The CDR3 bases are TGTGCCTGGAGTGTAGTGATCAGGGAAGAGACCCAGTACTTC. It is translated as CAWSVVIREETQYF. Full variable domain (missing parts from reference TRBV30 and TRBJ2-5): SQTIHQWPATLVQPVGSPLSLECTVEGTSNPNLYWYRQAAGRGLQLLFYSVGIGQISSEVPQNLSASRPQDRQFILSSKKLLLSDSGFYLCAWSVVIREETQYFGPGTRLLVL.

The V call is TRBV28, the J call TRBJ1-2; D possibly corresponds to TRBD1 (6 bases). CDR1 is MDHEN, CDR2 SYDVKM, per germline. This CDR3 comprises 13 residues. V was clipped by 6 bases and J by 3 bases, with 11 bases between them. The CDR3 DNA is TGTGCCAGCAGCCCGACAGGAGACTATGGCTACACCTTC. This gives the protein CASSPTGDYGYTF.

This sequence joins TRBV30 and TRBJ2-2; D might be TRBD1 (6 bases). The germline V gene encodes CDR1 GTSNPN and CDR2 SVGIG (reference sequence). V gave up 4 bases and J gave up 3 bases, with 12 bases separating them. This CDR3 has 14 amino acids. CDR3 sequence reads: CAWMGAQYTGELFF. CDR3 in DNA: TGTGCCTGGATGGGGGCGCAGTACACCGGGGAGCTGTTTTTT.

This rearrangement joins TRBV14 to TRBJ1-1, with D uncertain. Looked up from germline, CDR1 is SGHDN and CDR2 is FVKESK. The germline V and J ends were trimmed by 1 base and 1 base, with 7 bases remaining between them. This CDR3 is built from 14 residues. In DNA form, the CDR3 reads TGTGCCAGCAGCCAAGTCACAGAGAACACTGAAGCTTTCTTT. Translating gives CASSQVTENTEAFF.

In its sample, this clone was seen many times. J is TRBJ2-7 and V is TRBV25-1; 8 positions agree with TRBD1. Trimming took 4 bases from V and 4 from J; bases not matched to a gene: 6. Germline assignment: CDR1 MGHDK and CDR2 SYGVNS. The CDR3 extends over 14 amino acids. CDR3 DNA sequence: TGTGCCAGCAGTGCTGGACAGGGAATTTACGAGCAGTACTTC. It specifies CASSAGQGIYEQYF.

The rearrangement joins TRBV28 to TRBJ1-2; 10 nucleotides match TRBD1. V was clipped by 5 bases and J by 4 bases; unmatched bases: 4. Germline CDR1 reads MDHEN; CDR2 reads SYDVKM. The CDR3 has 14 amino acids. The CDR3 DNA sequence: TGTGCCAGCAGTCCTCGGACAGGGGGCTATGGCTACACCTTC. Translated, it gives CASSPRTGGYGYTF.

CDR3 amino acids: CASSQEWAGGSYGYTF. CDR3 DNA sequence: TGTGCCAGCAGCCAAGAATGGGCAGGGGGCTCCTATGGCTACACCTTC. The gene calls are TRBV4-2 and TRBJ1-2; TRBD1 aligns across 8 bases. Germline values: CDR1 LGHNA, CDR2 YNFKEQ. The CDR3 spans 16 residues. Losses at the gene ends were 0 bases for V and 4 bases for J; bases not matched to a gene: 7.

The chain couples TRBV15 to TRBJ2-7; D unclear. This CDR3 is 14 amino acids long. The V end was cut by 1 base, the J end by 2 bases, with 9 bases between. From germline, CDR1 is LNHNV and CDR2 YYDKDF (reference sequence). The CDR3: CATSRGRGAYEQYF. The DNA of the CDR3 is TGTGCCACCAGCAGAGGCAGAGGAGCCTACGAGCAGTACTTC.

This CDR3 reads CASKRSSGMYEQYF. CDR3 nucleotide sequence: TGTGCCAGCAAAAGGTCTAGCGGGATGTACGAGCAGTACTTC. The rearrangement links TRBV27 to TRBJ2-7; 9 bases agree with TRBD2. The ends lost 7 bases at V and 4 bases at J; junction bases unmatched: 8. The germline V gene encodes CDR1 MNHEY and CDR2 SMNVEV (reference sequence). The CDR3 is 14 residues long.

The genes are TRBV7-2 and TRBJ2-1; D uncertain. Germline V lookup: CDR1 SGHTA, CDR2 FQGNSA. The CDR3 is made up of 16 amino acids. The V end was cut by 7 bases, the J end by 1 base, with 17 bases between. The CDR3 nucleotides read TGTGCCAGCACCCGTTTCGCGAGTCAATCCTACAATGAGCAGTTCTTC. Encoded protein: CASTRFASQSYNEQFF.

V usage is TRBV24-1 and J usage is TRBJ2-3, with TRBD2 matching 10 bases. The junction had 8 bases not matched to a gene; V was cut back by 3 bases and J by 3 bases. Germline assignment: CDR1 KGHDR and CDR2 SFDVKD. CDR3 length: 17 residues. DNA of the CDR3: TGTGCCACCAGTGATCTGTCTAGCGGGAGTCTAACAGATACGCAGTATTTT. Encoded protein: CATSDLSSGSLTDTQYF.

The chain couples TRBV4-1 to TRBJ1-3; a possible D gene is TRBD1 (6 bases). Germline CDR1 reads MGHRA; CDR2 reads YSYEKL. The germline V and J ends were trimmed by 1 base and 3 bases, with 16 bases remaining between them. The CDR3 has 17 amino acids. The CDR3 sequence is CASSQALAGEGGNTIYF. The CDR3 region has the DNA TGCGCCAGCAGCCAAGCGTTGGCAGGGGAAGGTGGAAACACCATATATTTT.

This chain uses TRBV2 with TRBJ1-1; weak D call: TRBD1 (5 bases). Germline V CDR1 and CDR2: SNHLY, FYNNEI. The V gene lost 3 bases and the J gene lost 3 bases, with 17 bases spanning the gap. CDR3 length: 16 amino acids. The chain's CDR3 is CASSDQGVIQDTEAFF. The CDR3 DNA reads TGTGCCAGCAGTGATCAAGGGGTAATTCAGGACACTGAAGCTTTCTTT.

The rearrangement joins TRBV3-1 (or the pseudogene TRBV3-2) to TRBJ2-1; 11 bases align to TRBD2. V trimming: 5 bases; J trimming: 0 bases; junction bases outside the gene matches: 9. From germline, CDR1 is LGHDT and CDR2 YNNKEL (reference sequence). The CDR3 is 18 amino acids. CDR3 residues: CASSSGLAASSSYNEQFF. The DNA for the CDR3 is TGTGCCAGCAGCTCGGGACTAGCGGCCTCCAGCTCCTACAATGAGCAGTTCTTC.

This chain connects TRBV10-3 to TRBJ2-7; TRBD1 matches at 9 bases. The CDR3 runs to 12 residues. Germline trimming cut 10 bases from V and 4 bases from J; bases unmatched to any gene: 5. Per germline, CDR1 ENHRY and CDR2 SYGVKD. CDR3 sequence (DNA): TGTGCCACCTGGACAGGGGTATACGAGCAGTACTTC. Residues: CATWTGVYEQYF.